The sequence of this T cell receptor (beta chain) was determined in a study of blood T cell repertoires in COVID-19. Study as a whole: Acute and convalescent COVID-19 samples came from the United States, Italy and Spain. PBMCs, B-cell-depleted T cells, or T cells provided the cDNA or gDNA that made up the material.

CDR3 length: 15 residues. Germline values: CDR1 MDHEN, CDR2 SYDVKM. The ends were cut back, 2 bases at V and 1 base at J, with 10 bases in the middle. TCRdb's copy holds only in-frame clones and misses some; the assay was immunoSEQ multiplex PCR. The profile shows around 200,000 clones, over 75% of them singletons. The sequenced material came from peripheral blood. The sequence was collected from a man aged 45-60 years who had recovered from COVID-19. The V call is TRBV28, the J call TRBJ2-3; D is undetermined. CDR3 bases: TGTGCCAGCAGTTTAATTACAGCCGGCACAGATACGCAGTATTTT. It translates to CASSLITAGTDTQYF.